This T cell receptor (beta chain) was profiled in a study of blood T cell repertoires in COVID-19. In the original analysis: Amplifying reference gene primers gave estimates of nucleated cell counts. Clones were read by immunoSEQ multiplex PCR, and TCRdb kept only the in-frame ones, dropping some. D and trimming come from the DNA, and the V and J calls and clone size come from that table. The sample includes over 150,000 clones, less than 90% of them seen just once. Trimming stripped 4 bases from V and 0 bases from J, with 10 bases between. Germline V CDR1 and CDR2: SGHTA, FQGNSA. This CDR3 has 14 amino acids.

Sequencing was carried out using peripheral blood. The chain uses TRBV7-2 and TRBJ2-7, with no clear D. This sequence was found in a man aged 30 to 45 with acute or convalescent COVID-19. Here the CDR3 reads CASSSDWSSYEQYF. The CDR3 DNA is TGTGCCAGCAGCTCCGACTGGAGCTCCTACGAGCAGTACTTC.